A selection of T cell receptor beta chains follows, all from one sample in a study of OX40 agonist ivuxolimab in advanced cancers. Sequencing used immunoSEQ multiplex PCR; TCRdb keeps in-frame clones, though not all of them. The sample consists of about 23,000 clones, roughly 80% of them appearing once. Sequenced here: CD4+ or CD8+ T cells sorted from blood, sampled in a trial of the OX40 agonist ivuxolimab. The receptors shown here come from an adult with an advanced solid tumor such as melanoma, head and neck, liver or kidney cancer. Both conserved end residues are trimmed from each CDR3.

v_call | cdr3_aa
TRBV27 | ASSLSASTEAF
TRBV4-3 | ASSQDPGAANYGYT
TRBV9 | ASSVQGAANIQY
TRBV11-1 | ASSFGGDTQY
TRBV27 | ASSLWGGQTIEQY
TRBV25-1 | ASSAGQGATEAF
TRBV29-1 | SVPGQGFNGYT
TRBV4-1 | ASSQGTFLDTQY
TRBV28 | ASSLSQGGQGAFRNTEAF
TRBV5-1 | ASTFSAGTTDQY
TRBV5-6 | ASSLGGTGANVLT
TRBV27 | ASTTLRGLVHNEQF
TRBV6-6 | ASRDRVSYEQY
TRBV7-6 | ASSPSGGSNSPLH
TRBV7-2 | ASSLVGTGGGFPDGYT
TRBV27 | ATHPLGSTYEQY
TRBV5-8 | ASSLVFTEAF
TRBV4-1 | ASSQDSGIGYT
TRBV5-1 | ASSSRGSDYGYT
TRBV7-2 | ASSLVVGMSYEQY
TRBV19 | ASSQISARRSYNEQF
TRBV27 | ASSPGTVFGYT